This TCR beta chain emerged from a study of cytomegalovirus exposure and HLA in healthy donors. About the research overall: Around 80 million unique TCRs from HLA-typed donors were held in an early data release.

Vbeta (60) and Jbeta (13) primers were used in the PCR. In the authors' workflow: Counted up in a later analysis, unique TCR beta chains came to about 80 million, with around 10 million shared. Only in-frame clones appear in the TCRdb table, and some are missing; sequencing was by immunoSEQ multiplex PCR. That table supplies the V and J calls and clone size; D and trimming were determined from the DNA. Of some 90,000 clones in the sample, 76% were seen once. Trimming removed 10 bases at V and 4 bases at J, with 17 bases between. Germline-derived CDR1 and CDR2 are SGHDN and FVKESK. The CDR3 contains 14 residues. General study findings and limits: In a later analysis, across HLA loci, associated TCR counts were highest for DRB1, lowest for HLA-C. Using a false discovery rate of 0.05, a later analysis showed that 15,000 to 20,000 TCR beta sequences were associated with HLA alleles.

As to this clone: The antigen remains unidentified.

This rearrangement joins TRBV14 to TRBJ1-3; D is perhaps TRBD1 (6 bases). Sequences were obtained from PBMCs. The TCR originated in a man aged 35 to 55 in good health and CMV-seronegative. The CDR3 DNA follows: TGTGCCACTTCCTCCTGGGGGCCCGGAAACACCATATATTTT. Its protein product is CATSSWGPGNTIYF.